The 20 T cell receptor beta chains below come from one sample, sequenced in a study of cytomegalovirus exposure and HLA in healthy donors. This PCR relied on a set of 60 Vbeta primers and 13 Jbeta primers. Produced via immunoSEQ multiplex PCR; TCRdb's table is partial and in-frame only. Its table records roughly 77,000 clones. The material sequenced was PBMCs. These receptors came from a female donor in good health and CMV-seropositive.

The V gene is TRBV6-5, the J gene TRBJ1-2, with D tentatively TRBD1 (6 bases). The CDR3 consists of 14 residues. Germline assignment: CDR1 MNHEY and CDR2 SVGAGI. V dropped 6 bases and J dropped 8 bases, with 19 bases sitting between them. The CDR3: CASSGGRVAKGYTF. In nucleotides, the CDR3 is TGTGCCAGCAGCGGGGGGCGAGTAGCGAAAGGCTACACCTTC.

This chain links TRBV15 with TRBJ2-7, with D hard to call. From germline, CDR1 is LNHNV and CDR2 YYDKDF (reference sequence). This CDR3 contains 12 residues. Trimming shortened V by 0 bases and J by 8 bases, and 8 bases separated the two germline ends. CDR3 nucleotides: TGTGCCACCAGCAGAGACGCCAGTCAGCAGTACTTC. It is translated as CATSRDASQQYF.

The genes are TRBV11-2 and TRBJ1-1; D unresolved. This CDR3 comprises 13 residues. The germline V and J ends were trimmed by 3 bases and 1 base, with 6 bases remaining between them. CDR1 and CDR2 (germline): SGHAT, FQNNGV. The CDR3 sequence: CASSFPGNTEAFF. The CDR3 region has the DNA TGTGCCAGCAGCTTCCCAGGGAACACTGAAGCTTTCTTT.

The J gene is TRBJ1-4, the V gene TRBV18; TRBD1 is a possible D gene (5 bases). The CDR3 has 15 amino acids. The germline V gene encodes CDR1 KGHSH and CDR2 LQKENI. Trimming cost V 0 bases and J 3 bases, with 8 bases left between them. The CDR3 protein is CASSPPGGPNEKLFF. CDR3 in DNA: TGTGCCAGCTCACCACCCGGGGGTCCTAATGAAAAACTGTTTTTT.

The chain links TRBV5-5 to TRBJ2-7; tentative D call: TRBD2 (5 bases). CDR3 size: 13 residues. Germline CDR1 and CDR2: SGHKS and YYEKEE (reference sequence). Trimming pared 3 bases from V and 2 bases from J, leaving 9 bases between. CDR3 nucleotides: TGTGCCAGCAGCTGGGAGCGAACCTACGAGCAGTACTTC. This sequence encodes CASSWERTYEQYF.

The chain recombines TRBV2 with TRBJ1-2; D possibly corresponds to TRBD1 (6 bases). Looked up from germline, CDR1 is SNHLY and CDR2 is FYNNEI. The CDR3 spans 14 residues. V was trimmed by 2 bases and J by 2 bases, leaving 9 bases between them. The CDR3 reads CASSEPTGNYGYTF. The CDR3 nucleotides read TGTGCCAGCAGTGAACCTACAGGGAACTATGGCTACACCTTC.

The chain recombines TRBV4-3 with TRBJ2-5; 7 bases match TRBD2. V was pared by 4 bases and J by 2 bases, with 4 bases of the junction left unmatched. Germline V gene data show CDR1 as LGHNA and CDR2 as YSLEER. The CDR3 is 14 amino acids. CDR3: CASSPMGLQETQYF. The CDR3 DNA is TGCGCCAGCAGCCCCATGGGACTACAAGAGACCCAGTACTTC.

This chain links TRBV5-1 with TRBJ2-5; 7 bases fit TRBD2. The CDR3 loop spans 16 amino acids. Per germline, CDR1 SGHRS and CDR2 YFSETQ. J gave up 5 bases and V 4 bases, and 14 bases lay outside the gene matches. Here the CDR3 reads CASSPLGGISGETQYF. CDR3 DNA: TGCGCCAGCAGCCCCCTCGGGGGGATTTCCGGGGAGACCCAGTACTTC.

With regard to this clone: The conserved final phenylalanine or tryptophan is absent from the CDR3, which likely points to a read error. The DNA is omitted, as the CDR3 cannot be located on it reliably, and the CDR3 follows TCRdb's listing. J is TRBJ1-2 and V is TRBV20-1. From germline, CDR1 is DFQATT and CDR2 SNEGSKA (reference sequence). The CDR3 comprises 11 residues, both ends counted. CDR3 residues: CSALGGGRTRV.

The rearrangement links TRBV7-8 to TRBJ1-1; D gene ambiguous. From germline, CDR1 is SGHVS and CDR2 FQNEAQ. The CDR3 spans 12 residues. Trimming took 3 bases from V and 1 from J, leaving 3 bases between them. The CDR3 DNA is TGTGCCAGCAGCTTCCAGAACACTGAAGCTTTCTTT. It encodes CASSFQNTEAFF.

The genes are TRBV15 and TRBJ1-1, with unresolved D. The germline V and J ends were trimmed by 0 bases and 1 base, with 3 bases remaining between them. The germline V gene has CDR1 LNHNV and CDR2 YYDKDF (reference sequence). The CDR3 sequence is 13 residues long. This CDR3 is CATSRDRNTEAFF. DNA of the CDR3: TGTGCCACCAGCAGAGATAGGAACACTGAAGCTTTCTTT.

This clone registers medium-sized (0.01 to 0.1%) by frequency. The J gene is TRBJ2-2, the V gene TRBV10-3, with D possibly being TRBD1 (6 bases). In germline, CDR1 is ENHRY, CDR2 SYGVKD. The CDR3 has 14 amino acids. The V end was cut by 3 bases, the J end by 7 bases, with 12 bases between. The CDR3 reads CAISESGAGGELFF. The CDR3 DNA reads TGTGCCATCAGTGAATCAGGGGCCGGCGGGGAGCTGTTTTTT.

The chain recombines TRBV18 with TRBJ2-7, with D tentatively TRBD1 (5 bases). The CDR3 covers 14 residues. Germline V gives CDR1 KGHSH, CDR2 LQKENI. Trimming pared 1 base from V and 3 bases from J, leaving 10 bases between. This CDR3 is CASSPHQGFYEQYF. The CDR3 region has the DNA TGTGCCAGCTCACCACACCAGGGATTCTACGAGCAGTACTTC.

The V call is TRBV4-1, the J call TRBJ2-2, with D unresolved. Trimming cost V 1 base and J 7 bases, with 7 bases left between them. Per germline, CDR1 MGHRA and CDR2 YSYEKL. The CDR3 totals 13 residues. Here the CDR3 DNA reads TGCGCCAGCAGCCAAGTTGAGCGCGGGGAGCTGTTTTTT. This translates into CASSQVERGELFF.

The chain is built from TRBV18 and TRBJ2-7, with 7 bases fitting TRBD2. The CDR3 is 15 amino acids. V gave up 3 bases and J gave up 6 bases; unmatched junction bases: 11. Germline lookup yields CDR1 KGHSH and CDR2 LQKENI. The CDR3 spells CASSPQLAPSGEQYF. The CDR3 DNA follows: TGTGCCAGCTCACCTCAACTAGCGCCCAGCGGCGAGCAGTACTTC.

The chain combines TRBV5-4 with TRBJ1-3; D possibly corresponds to TRBD1 (5 bases). From germline, CDR1 is SGHNT and CDR2 YYREEE (reference sequence). V was trimmed by 1 base and J by 3 bases, leaving 17 bases between them. CDR3 length equals 17 residues. Here the CDR3 DNA reads TGTGCCAGCAGCTTGAATCGGAGGGGAGTTTTTGGAAACACCATATATTTT. It codes for CASSLNRRGVFGNTIYF.

This chain connects TRBV6-5 to TRBJ1-2; weak D call: TRBD1 (6 bases). V was cut by 6 bases and J by 8 bases, with 19 bases left in between. This CDR3 region has 14 residues. Germline loops: CDR1 MNHEY, CDR2 SVGAGI. CDR3 in DNA: TGTGCCAGCAGAGGCACAGGGTTAGGCCGGGGCTACACCTTC. As protein: CASRGTGLGRGYTF.

V gene TRBV4-2 combines with J gene TRBJ2-1; 13 bases map to TRBD2. V dropped 3 bases and J dropped 7; count of bases not matched to a gene: 12. The CDR3 contains 18 residues. The germline V gene encodes CDR1 LGHNA and CDR2 YNFKEQ. CDR3 sequence reads: CASSQETTGTSGVNEQFF. The CDR3 coding sequence is TGTGCCAGCAGCCAGGAAACGACGGGGACTAGCGGGGTGAATGAGCAGTTCTTC.

V is TRBV7-2 and J is TRBJ1-5; 10 bases agree with TRBD1. The germline V gene encodes CDR1 SGHTA and CDR2 FQGNSA. The CDR3 is made up of 16 amino acids. The J segment lost 0 bases and the V segment lost 5 bases, leaving 4 bases of the junction unmatched. CDR3 sequence (DNA): TGTGCCAGCAGCACGCGACAGGGGGCTAGCAATCAGCCCCAGCATTTT. Amino acids: CASSTRQGASNQPQHF.

The CDR3 DNA reads TGTGCCACCAGCTCAGGGTTTAGCAATCAGCCCCAGCATTTT. Translation: CATSSGFSNQPQHF. The V and J genes are TRBV15 and TRBJ1-5, with D possibly TRBD1 on 5 matching bases. CDR3 length: 14 amino acids. The V gene's germline CDR1 is LNHNV and CDR2 YYDKDF (reference sequence). With 5 bases removed from V and 0 bases from J, the gap between germline ends came to 8 bases.